This T cell receptor (beta chain) was found in a study of blood T cell repertoires in COVID-19. Study context: The United States, Italy and Spain supplied acute and convalescent COVID-19 samples.

Clones were read by immunoSEQ multiplex PCR, and TCRdb kept only the in-frame ones, dropping some. The sample consists of 220,000 or so clones, about 86% of them appearing once. Per germline, CDR1 MNHEY and CDR2 SVGAGI. V lost 8 bases and J lost 0, with 14 bases in between. The CDR3 is 15 residues long. It was during active infection that Seattle patients were enrolled and then longitudinally followed. Sequenced: peripheral blood. The receptor was derived from a woman aged 50 to 65 with COVID-19, enrolled during active disease. The rearrangement joins TRBV6-5 to TRBJ2-4; D is possibly TRBD2 (6 bases). The CDR3 DNA sequence: TGTGCCAGCCCCCCGGACGGGGGAGCCAAAAACATTCAGTACTTC. Residues: CASPPDGGAKNIQYF.